This T cell receptor beta chain was identified in a study of T cells after yellow fever vaccination. Looking at the study overall: For low cell numbers, libraries were made with SMART-Seq v4 Ultra Low Input. Regarding the study as a whole: Most clones from primary vaccination resurfaced after the booster (about 96% CD4, over 85% CD8). The secondary response peaked faster, at day 5 versus 15, but was weaker.

In TCRdb, the 5' RACE reads were re-called with MiXCR into one record per CDR3 protein. In the table there are a few hundred thousand distinct CDR3 sequences, about 10% of which are singletons. Germline values: CDR1 ENHRY, CDR2 SYGVKD. The length of the CDR3 is 13 residues. Trimming cost V 6 bases and J 6 bases; bases outside gene matches: 5. This clonotype was counted only a few times. Its antigen remains unknown. This receptor was taken from a man in his late teens or twenties who received the YFV17D yellow fever vaccine. The sample was CD4+ T cells sorted from PBMCs, taken 5 days after the yellow fever booster vaccination. V is TRBV10-3 and J is TRBJ1-1; TRBD1 aligns across 9 bases. The CDR3 reads CAIREGQGAEAFF. The CDR3 nucleotides are TGTGCCATCAGGGAGGGACAGGGCGCTGAAGCTTTCTTT.